A selection of T cell receptor beta chains follows, all from one sample in a study of blood T cells in healthy people across ages. MiXCR, run by TCRdb on the 5' RACE reads, gives a single entry per CDR3 protein. This table has 580,000 or so distinct CDR3 sequences, around half appearing once. Specimen: blood. These receptors were obtained from a man older than 75 in good health. Each CDR3 is given with its conserved first and last residue. A D gene is named only where the DNA matches it firmly. Rows give clone size only sometimes, using once, few, many, or a class for an expanded clone.

TRBV7-9	many	TRBJ2-7	.	TGTGCCAGCAGCGCCCACATATACGAGCAGTACTTC	CASSAHIYEQYF
TRBV10-3	.	TRBJ1-1	TRBD1	TGTGCCATCAGTGAGTCGGGACAGGGCAACACTGAAGCTTTCTTT	CAISESGQGNTEAFF
TRBV6-5	few	TRBJ2-7	TRBD2	TGTGCCAGCAGTCCCCTTGAGGGAGGGTCCTACAATGAGCAGTACTTC	CASSPLEGGSYNEQYF
TRBV20-1	.	TRBJ1-1	.	TGCAGTGCGGAAAGGGGGGCAGCCAGGATAGCTTTCTTT	CSAERGAARIAFF
TRBV29-1	few	TRBJ2-5	TRBD1	TGCAGCGTTGACGGGACAGGGCTTTTGGAGCAGTACTTC	CSVDGTGLLEQYF
TRBV5-1	.	TRBJ2-5	.	TGCGCCAGCAGCTTGGCCGTCGGACAGATTCTTCAAGAGACCCAGTACTTC	CASSLAVGQILQETQYF
TRBV29-1	.	TRBJ2-7	TRBD1	TGCAGCGTACAGGGGAACGAGCAGTACTTC	CSVQGNEQYF
TRBV20-1	few	TRBJ2-1	.	TGCAGTGCTAGAGGGGCGGGACATCACTACAATGAGCAGTTCTTC	CSARGAGHHYNEQFF
TRBV6-2/TRBV6-3	.	TRBJ2-7	TRBD1	TGTGCCAGCAGTAGGGACAGGGTTCCTCTTGCCGAGCAGTACTTC	CASSRDRVPLAEQYF
TRBV3-1	.	TRBJ2-4	.	TGTGCCAGCAGCCAAGGCTACCGGGAAAACATTCAGTACTTC	CASSQGYRENIQYF
TRBV7-2	.	TRBJ2-1	.	TGTGCCAGCAGCTTAGCACTCTGGGGGCTAGCGGCCTACAATGAGCAGTTCTTC	CASSLALWGLAAYNEQFF
TRBV4-2	.	TRBJ1-2	TRBD1	TGTGCCAGCAGCCAAGATGTGCAGGGGGCTAGGTATGGCTACACCTTC	CASSQDVQGARYGYTF
TRBV4-3	.	TRBJ2-3	.	TGCGCCAGCAGCCAAGATCTACGACTAGGATCCGATACGCAGTATTTT	CASSQDLRLGSDTQYF